Included here is one T cell receptor (beta chain) sequence, with context. Its antigen is undetermined. The junction departs from germline at one end; a sequencing error may be responsible. Germline CDR1 and CDR2: SNHLY and FYNNEI. CDR3 length: 13 residues. These data are taken from a study of cytomegalovirus exposure and HLA in healthy donors. Study results and caveats: Trimming of TCR beta V- and J-genes showed a link, identified in a later analysis, to a missense DCLRE1C variant. The later analysis indicated that the majority of CMV-associated TCR beta chains appeared HLA-restricted.

In the PCR, 60 Vbeta and 13 Jbeta primers were used. Profiling relied on immunoSEQ multiplex PCR, and the TCRdb table lists in-frame clones only, not all of them. The table shows under 200,000 clones, with 65% to 90% occurring only once. This sequence originates from a human donor in good health. The chain links TRBV2 to TRBJ2-7; D remains ambiguous. The specimen sequenced was PBMCs. CDR3 in DNA: TGTGCCAGCAGTTACTACCTCAACTACGGGCAGTACTTC. Protein product: CASSYYLNYGQYF.